The clone carrying this T cell receptor beta chain was recorded only once. The data stem from a study of T cell changes during pregnancy in multiple sclerosis. Assay: immunoSEQ multiplex PCR; the TCRdb copy retains only in-frame clones and omits some. The profile shows roughly 58,000 clones, approximately 92% of them singletons. J was trimmed by 4 bases and V by 6 bases; bases with no gene match: 14. The germline V gene has CDR1 MNHNY and CDR2 SVGAGI (reference sequence). The CDR3 is made up of 16 amino acids. The source is a female donor in good health, enrolled as a control in a pregnancy study. The V call is TRBV6-6, the J call TRBJ1-1; 7 bases map to TRBD1. This specimen consisted of CD4+ T cells from peripheral blood mononuclear cells, obtained after pregnancy. CDR3 sequence: CASSRPGGGSFTEAFF. The CDR3 DNA is TGTGCCAGCAGCCGACCAGGAGGGGGCTCCTTCACTGAAGCTTTCTTT.